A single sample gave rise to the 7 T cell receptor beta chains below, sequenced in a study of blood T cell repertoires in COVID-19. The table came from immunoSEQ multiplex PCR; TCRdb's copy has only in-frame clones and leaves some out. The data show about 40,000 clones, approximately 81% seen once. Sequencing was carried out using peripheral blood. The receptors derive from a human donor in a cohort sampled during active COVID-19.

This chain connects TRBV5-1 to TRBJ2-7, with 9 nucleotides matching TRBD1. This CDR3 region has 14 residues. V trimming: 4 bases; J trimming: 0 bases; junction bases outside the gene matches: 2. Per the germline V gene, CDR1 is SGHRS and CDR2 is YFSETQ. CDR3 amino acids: CASSRQGGSYEQYF. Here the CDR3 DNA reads TGCGCCAGCAGCCGACAGGGGGGCTCCTACGAGCAGTACTTC. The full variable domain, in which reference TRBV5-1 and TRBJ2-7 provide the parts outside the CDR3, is KAGVTQTPRYLIKTRGQQVTLSCSPISGHRSVSWYQQTPGQGLQFLFEYFSETQRNKGNFPGRFSGRQFSNSRSEMNVSTLELGDSALYLCASSRQGGSYEQYFGPGTRLTVT.

DNA for the CDR3: TGCAGCGTGGCCGTGTCCCCCGTCGAGCAGTACTTC. This codes for CSVAVSPVEQYF. The chain joins TRBV29-1 to TRBJ2-7; D remains ambiguous. The CDR3 runs to 12 residues. Germline CDR1 and CDR2: SQVTM and ANQGSEA. V was shortened by 6 bases and J by 6 bases, with 15 bases between the two germline ends.

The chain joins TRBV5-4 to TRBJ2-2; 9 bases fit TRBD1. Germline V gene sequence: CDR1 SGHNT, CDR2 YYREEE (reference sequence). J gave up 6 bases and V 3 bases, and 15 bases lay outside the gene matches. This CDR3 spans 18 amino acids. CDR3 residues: CASSSGGGGQGLAGELFF. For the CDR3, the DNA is TGTGCCAGCAGCTCGGGGGGAGGGGGACAGGGCCTCGCCGGGGAGCTGTTTTTT.

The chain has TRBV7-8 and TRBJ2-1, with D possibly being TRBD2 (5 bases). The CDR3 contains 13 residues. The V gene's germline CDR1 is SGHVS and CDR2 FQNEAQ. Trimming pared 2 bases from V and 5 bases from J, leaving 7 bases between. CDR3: CASSLLRDNEQFF. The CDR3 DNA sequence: TGTGCCAGCAGCTTACTGCGGGACAATGAGCAGTTCTTC.

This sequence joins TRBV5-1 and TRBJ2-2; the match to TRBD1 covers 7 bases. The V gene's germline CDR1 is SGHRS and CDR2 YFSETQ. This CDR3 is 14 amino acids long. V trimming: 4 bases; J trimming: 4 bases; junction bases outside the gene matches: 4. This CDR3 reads CASSIRQGTGELFF. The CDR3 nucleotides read TGCGCCAGCAGCATAAGACAGGGCACCGGGGAGCTGTTTTTT.

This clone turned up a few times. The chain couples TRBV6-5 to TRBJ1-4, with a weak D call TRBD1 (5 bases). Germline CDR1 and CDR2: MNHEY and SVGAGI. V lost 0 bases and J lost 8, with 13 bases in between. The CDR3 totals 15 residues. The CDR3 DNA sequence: TGTGCCAGCAGTTACTCTAGGCAGGGTCGGGAAAAACTGTTTTTT. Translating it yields CASSYSRQGREKLFF.

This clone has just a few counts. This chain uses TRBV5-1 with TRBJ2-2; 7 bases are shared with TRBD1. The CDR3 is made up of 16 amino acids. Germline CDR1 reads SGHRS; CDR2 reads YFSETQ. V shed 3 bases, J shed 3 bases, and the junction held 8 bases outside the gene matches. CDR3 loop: CASSSGQSFDTGELFF. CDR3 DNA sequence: TGCGCCAGCAGCTCGGGACAGTCCTTTGACACCGGGGAGCTGTTTTTT.